The 27 T cell receptor beta chains in this list originate from one sample, sequenced in a study of human T cells and chemical hapten exposure. Indicated time point: patch test 1, 2 weeks after DPC sensitization. As to treatment: therapeutic diphenylcyclopropenone sensitization with weekly scalp DPC. MiXCR was run by TCRdb on the RACE reads, yielding one entry per CDR3 protein. The sample gives some 350,000 distinct CDR3 sequences, approximately 6.9% of which show up once; 8.4% is in the top ten. Specimen: whole blood, collected in connection with sensitization to the hapten diphenylcyclopropenone (DPC). All receptors derive from a woman in her late teens or twenties with alopecia areata. Some clones in this sample may be carry-over from other donors' samples.

V and J are TRBV6-1 and TRBJ2-3; 7 bases agree with TRBD2. Germline V gene sequence: CDR1 MNHNS, CDR2 SASEGT. CDR3 length: 18 residues. V dropped 2 bases and J dropped 0; count of bases not matched to a gene: 11. The chain's CDR3 is CASSELKYAGESTDTQYF. The DNA of the CDR3 is TGTGCCAGCAGTGAACTTAAGTATGCGGGGGAGAGCACAGATACGCAGTATTTT.

V is TRBV9 and J is TRBJ1-5, with D unresolved. CDR1 and CDR2 (germline): SGDLS, YYNGEE. V lost 4 bases and J 2 bases, leaving 13 bases between the germline ends. The CDR3 consists of 15 residues. CDR3 loop: CASSRGGLGNQPQHF. Written as DNA, the CDR3 is TGTGCCAGCAGCCGGGGAGGGCTAGGCAATCAGCCCCAGCATTTT.

The chain uses TRBV6-2 or TRBV6-3 and TRBJ2-5, with 9 bases aligning to TRBD2. The CDR3 runs to 15 residues. The V and J ends lost 5 bases and 5 bases, in that order; junction bases with no gene match: 9. Germline V gene data show CDR1 as MNHEY and CDR2 as SVGEGT. This CDR3 reads CASSDRRTSVETQYF. The CDR3 coding sequence is TGTGCCAGCAGTGACCGGCGGACTAGCGTTGAGACCCAGTACTTC.

This clonotype was picked up a small number of times. The chain has TRBV5-1 and TRBJ1-6, with no clear D. Germline V lookup: CDR1 SGHRS, CDR2 YFSETQ. V shed 3 bases and J shed 5 bases, with 6 bases lying between them. The CDR3 length is 13 residues. The CDR3, as DNA: TGCGCCAGCAGCTCCGGGGATAATTCACCCCTCCACTTT. This gives the protein CASSSGDNSPLHF.

This clonotype was counted only a few times. The chain carries TRBV20-1 and TRBJ2-7, with 8 bases aligning to TRBD1. The V segment lost 0 bases and the J segment 11 bases; nucleotides outside the gene matches: 12. Germline V gene data show CDR1 as DFQATT and CDR2 as SNEGSKA (reference sequence). This CDR3 is 14 amino acids long. The CDR3 here is CSARDEGTGHNKYF. In DNA, the CDR3 is TGCAGTGCTAGAGATGAGGGGACAGGCCATAACAAGTACTTC.

This clonotype has more than one count but fewer than ten. J is TRBJ2-3 and V is TRBV12-3 or TRBV12-4; 8 nucleotides match TRBD2. CDR3 size: 18 residues. The V segment lost 3 bases and the J segment 0 bases; nucleotides outside the gene matches: 11. The CDR3 DNA sequence: TGTGCCAGCAGTTTTATTAGATCGGCGGGGGGCAGCACAGATACGCAGTATTTT. It encodes CASSFIRSAGGSTDTQYF.

In its sample, this clonotype was seen a few times. J is TRBJ1-1 and V is TRBV2; D is uncertain. From germline, CDR1 is SNHLY and CDR2 FYNNEI. Trimming pared 8 bases from V and 2 bases from J, leaving 18 bases between. The length of the CDR3 is 15 residues. The CDR3 DNA sequence: TGTGCCAGCGCCCGGACCGGTCTGGGTAACACTGAAGCTTTCTTT. It encodes CASARTGLGNTEAFF.

This clonotype was seen at least ten times. This chain connects TRBV29-1 to TRBJ2-5; D unclear. The CDR3 is 12 residues long. CDR1 and CDR2 (germline): SQVTM, ANQGSEA. With 4 bases removed from V and 5 bases from J, the gap between germline ends came to 11 bases. Written as DNA, the CDR3 is TGCAGCGTTGGGGTTGTAGACGAGACCCAGTACTTC. It yields the protein CSVGVVDETQYF.

This clonotype occurred a few times. The chain joins TRBV7-3 to TRBJ2-2; 7 bases line up with TRBD1. This CDR3 is built from 15 residues. V shed 5 bases and J 5 bases; nucleotides not matched to a gene: 8. Germline V gives CDR1 SGHTA, CDR2 FQGTGA. The CDR3 DNA sequence: TGTGCCAGCAGCCCTAACAGGGGTAGGACCGGGGAGCTGTTTTTT. Translation gives CASSPNRGRTGELFF. The full variable domain, completed using reference TRBV7-3 and TRBJ2-2, is GAGVSQTPSNKVTEKGKYVELRCDPISGHTALYWYRQSLGQGPEFLIYFQGTGAADDSGLPNDRFFAVRPEGSVSTLKIQRTERGDSAVYLCASSPNRGRTGELFFGEGSRLTVL.

This clonotype was counted only a few times. This rearrangement joins TRBV6-6 to TRBJ2-1; 7 bases align to TRBD2. The V segment lost 8 bases and the J segment 9 bases; nucleotides outside the gene matches: 13. This CDR3 has 14 amino acids. The germline V gene encodes CDR1 MNHNY and CDR2 SVGAGI (reference sequence). The chain's CDR3 is CASLARTGGPEQFF. Written as DNA, the CDR3 is TGTGCCAGCTTGGCGAGGACGGGGGGTCCTGAGCAGTTCTTC.

This clonotype has only a few counts. The rearrangement uses TRBV28 and TRBJ2-3, with 10 bases identical to TRBD2. CDR1 MDHEN and CDR2 SYDVKM come from the germline V gene. The CDR3 covers 16 residues. The junction had 7 bases not matched to a gene; V was cut back by 7 bases and J by 0 bases. CDR3 bases: TGTGCCAGCAACCCCCGAGCGGGGGGGAGCACAGATACGCAGTATTTT. This codes for CASNPRAGGSTDTQYF.

This clonotype was counted a few times. The V and J genes are TRBV6-5 and TRBJ2-7; TRBD1 matches at 9 bases. The CDR3 has 16 residues. Germline V CDR1 and CDR2: MNHEY, SVGAGI. The V gene end was trimmed by 5 bases and the J gene end by 1 base; junction bases not matched to a gene: 9. CDR3 nucleotides: TGTGCCAGCAGTCCTGGACAGGGGAAGTATTCCTACGAGCAGTACTTC. Translation: CASSPGQGKYSYEQYF.

There are many counts of this clonotype. This sequence joins TRBV7-9 and TRBJ2-3, with D maybe TRBD2 (7 bases). Trimming took off 5 bases at V and 2 bases at J, with 17 bases between the two ends. The CDR3 consists of 16 residues. CDR1 is SEHNR and CDR2 is FQNEAQ in the germline V gene (reference sequence). The CDR3 sequence is CASSLRGASFTDTQYF. Here the CDR3 DNA reads TGTGCCAGCAGCCTACGGGGGGCTTCCTTCACAGATACGCAGTATTTT.

This clonotype was seen ten or more times. This chain connects TRBV7-9 to TRBJ2-7, with 7 bases matching TRBD2. V shed 4 bases and J 1 base; nucleotides not matched to a gene: 1. The CDR3 spans 13 residues. The germline V gene encodes CDR1 SEHNR and CDR2 FQNEAQ (reference sequence). The CDR3 DNA is TGTGCCAGCAGCTCAGCGGGGTCCTACGAGCAGTACTTC. Protein: CASSSAGSYEQYF.

The CDR3 loop is CASSAGGGSGANVLTF. DNA of the CDR3: TGTGCCAGCAGTGCCGGAGGGGGATCCGGGGCCAACGTCCTGACTTTC. The rearrangement uses TRBV25-1 and TRBJ2-6; TRBD1 or TRBD2 may be the D gene (6 bases each). This CDR3 contains 16 residues. Per germline, CDR1 MGHDK and CDR2 SYGVNS. V dropped 4 bases and J dropped 4 bases, with 14 bases sitting between them. Filled out from reference TRBV25-1 and TRBJ2-6, the complete variable domain reads EADIYQTPRYLVIGTGKKITLECSQTMGHDKMYWYQQDPGMELHLIHYSYGVNSTEKGDLSSESTVSRIRTEHFPLTLESARPSHTSQYLCASSAGGGSGANVLTFGAGSRLTVL.

J is TRBJ1-3 and V is TRBV9; no clear D gene. Germline-derived CDR1 and CDR2 are SGDLS and YYNGEE. The V and J ends lost 1 base and 6 bases respectively, with 11 bases between them. This CDR3 region has 14 residues. The CDR3 DNA sequence: TGTGCCAGCAGCGTATGGCCCCAGGAAAACACCATATATTTT. Protein: CASSVWPQENTIYF.

The chain couples TRBV12-3 or TRBV12-4 to TRBJ1-5, with D tentatively TRBD1 (5 bases). Trimming left V 5 bases short and J 0 bases short, with 11 bases between. This CDR3 has 15 residues. The DNA for the CDR3 is TGTGCCAGCAGTCGGACATACGATAGCAATCAGCCCCAGCATTTT. This sequence encodes CASSRTYDSNQPQHF.

This clonotype appeared a few times. The chain has TRBV12-3 or TRBV12-4 and TRBJ1-1; D gene unclear. V was clipped by 6 bases and J by 5 bases, with 10 bases between them. The length of the CDR3 is 12 residues. This chain's CDR3 is CASSPAFTEAFF. The CDR3 DNA is TGTGCCAGCAGCCCTGCCTTTACTGAAGCTTTCTTT.

The rearrangement uses TRBV12-3 or TRBV12-4 and TRBJ2-3; no clear D gene. This CDR3 has 14 residues. The V end lost 2 bases, the J end lost 6 bases, and 12 bases lay between the germline ends. CDR3 in amino acids: CASSLSGPRDTQYF. The CDR3 bases are TGTGCCAGCAGTTTATCGGGCCCTAGGGATACGCAGTATTTT.

The sample holds a few counts of this clonotype. The chain recombines TRBV11-2 with TRBJ2-3, with D tentatively TRBD2 (5 bases). Looked up from germline, CDR1 is SGHAT and CDR2 is FQNNGV. This CDR3 has 17 residues. V lost 5 bases and J lost 3, with 21 bases in between. The CDR3 DNA is TGTGCCAGCAGCGTGGTCGCAGCTAGCCCCACGACAGATACGCAGTATTTT. Protein sequence: CASSVVAASPTTDTQYF.

In this sample, this clonotype turned up many times. A read error may account for a junction end that differs from germline. This chain connects TRBV6-2 or TRBV6-3 to TRBJ2-7; D possibly corresponds to TRBD2 (5 bases). The V gene's germline CDR1 is MNHEY and CDR2 SVGEGT. The CDR3 consists of 12 residues. The CDR3 spells CASSYTAGERYF. In DNA form, the CDR3 reads TGTGCCAGCAGTTACACGGCCGGGGAGCGGTACTTC.

There are a few counts of this clonotype. Written as DNA, the CDR3 is TGTGCCAGCAGCTCCACAGGGGGTTCGGCACCCCTCCACTTT. This sequence encodes CASSSTGGSAPLHF. The chain joins TRBV7-6 to TRBJ1-6; 8 bases align to TRBD1. V lost 4 bases to trimming and J lost 11 bases; unmatched junction nucleotides: 7. The CDR3 covers 14 residues. CDR1 is SGHVS, CDR2 FNYEAQ, per germline.

The CDR3 here is CASSPPSFPSRHEQFF. DNA for the CDR3: TGTGCCAGCAGTCCACCCTCGTTCCCTAGCCGCCATGAGCAGTTCTTC. This chain joins TRBV27 and TRBJ2-1; maybe TRBD2 (5 bases). The V gene lost 5 bases and the J gene lost 8 bases, with 22 bases spanning the gap. The germline gives CDR1 MNHEY, CDR2 SMNVEV (reference sequence). CDR3 length: 16 residues.

This clonotype was picked up a small number of times. The rearrangement links TRBV5-5 to TRBJ2-5; possibly TRBD2 for D (6 bases). The CDR3 totals 13 residues. The germline V and J ends were trimmed by 2 bases and 6 bases, with 11 bases remaining between them. Per the germline V gene, CDR1 is SGHKS and CDR2 is YYEKEE (reference sequence). This chain's CDR3 is CASSFAGIKTQYF. The DNA of the CDR3 is TGTGCCAGCAGCTTCGCGGGGATAAAGACCCAGTACTTC.

This clonotype has more than one count but fewer than ten. The chain is built from TRBV6-2 or TRBV6-3 and TRBJ2-3; 8 nucleotides agree with TRBD1. V shed 5 bases, J shed 0 bases, and the junction held 16 bases outside the gene matches. The CDR3 has 19 residues. Germline assignment: CDR1 MNHEY and CDR2 SVGEGT. CDR3 loop: CASSIPGQALPGSTDTQYF. The CDR3 nucleotides read TGTGCCAGCAGTATCCCGGGACAGGCGCTGCCTGGTAGCACAGATACGCAGTATTTT.

The chain employs TRBV7-6 and TRBJ1-6; D gene uncertain. CDR3 size: 16 residues. Germline loops: CDR1 SGHVS, CDR2 FNYEAQ. V shed 5 bases and J shed 8 bases, with 19 bases lying between them. The CDR3 is CASSPRTFKAYSPLHF. The CDR3 coding sequence is TGTGCCAGCAGCCCACGGACCTTTAAGGCTTATTCACCCCTCCACTTT.

This clonotype was seen a handful of times. The genes are TRBV4-3 and TRBJ2-3, with D possibly matching TRBD2 (6 bases). The CDR3 consists of 14 residues. Looked up from germline, CDR1 is LGHNA and CDR2 is YSLEER. V shed 0 bases and J shed 7 bases, with 11 bases lying between them. The CDR3 sequence: CASSQESSGHTQYF. The CDR3 DNA reads TGCGCCAGCAGCCAAGAATCCAGCGGGCATACGCAGTATTTT.